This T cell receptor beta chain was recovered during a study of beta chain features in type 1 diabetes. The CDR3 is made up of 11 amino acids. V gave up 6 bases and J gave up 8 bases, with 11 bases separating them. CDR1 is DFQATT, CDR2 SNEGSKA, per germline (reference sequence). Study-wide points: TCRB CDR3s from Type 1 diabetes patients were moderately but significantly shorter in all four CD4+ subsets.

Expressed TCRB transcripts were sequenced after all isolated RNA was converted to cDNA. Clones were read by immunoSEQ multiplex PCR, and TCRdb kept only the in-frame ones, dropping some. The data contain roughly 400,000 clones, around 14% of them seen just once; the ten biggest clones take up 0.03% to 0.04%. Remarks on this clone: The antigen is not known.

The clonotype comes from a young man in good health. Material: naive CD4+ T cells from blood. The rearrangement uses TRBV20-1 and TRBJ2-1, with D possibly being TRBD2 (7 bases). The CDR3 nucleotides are TGCAGTGCCCGGGGGGCCTATGAGCAGTTCTTC. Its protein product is CSARGAYEQFF.